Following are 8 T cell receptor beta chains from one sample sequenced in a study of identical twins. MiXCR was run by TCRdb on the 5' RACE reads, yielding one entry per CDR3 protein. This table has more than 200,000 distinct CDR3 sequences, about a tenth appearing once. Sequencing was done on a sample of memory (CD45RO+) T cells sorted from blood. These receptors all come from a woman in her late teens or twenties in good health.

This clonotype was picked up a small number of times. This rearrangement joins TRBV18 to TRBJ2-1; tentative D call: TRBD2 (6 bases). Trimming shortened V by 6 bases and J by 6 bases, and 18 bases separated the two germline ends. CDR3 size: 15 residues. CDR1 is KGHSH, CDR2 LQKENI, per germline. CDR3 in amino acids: CASSSRLVSGNEQFF. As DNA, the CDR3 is TGTGCCAGCTCGTCGCGACTAGTATCGGGCAATGAGCAGTTCTTC.

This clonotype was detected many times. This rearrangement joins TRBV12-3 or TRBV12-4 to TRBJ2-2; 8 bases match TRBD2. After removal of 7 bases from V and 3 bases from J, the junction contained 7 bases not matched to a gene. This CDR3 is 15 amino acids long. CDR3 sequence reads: CASTQAGGHTGELFF. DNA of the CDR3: TGTGCCAGCACCCAGGCGGGGGGACACACCGGGGAGCTGTTTTTT.

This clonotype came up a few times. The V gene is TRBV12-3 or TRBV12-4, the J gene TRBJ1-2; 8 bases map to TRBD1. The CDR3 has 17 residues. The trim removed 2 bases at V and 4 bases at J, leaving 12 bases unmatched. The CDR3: CASSLRGARGRSYGYTF. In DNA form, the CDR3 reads TGTGCCAGCAGTTTAAGGGGGGCCAGGGGGCGCAGCTATGGCTACACCTTC.

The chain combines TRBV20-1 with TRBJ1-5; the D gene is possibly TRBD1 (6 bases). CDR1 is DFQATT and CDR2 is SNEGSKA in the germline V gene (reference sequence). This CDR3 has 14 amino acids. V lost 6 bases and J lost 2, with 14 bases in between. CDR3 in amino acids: CSARGGGGNQPQHF. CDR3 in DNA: TGCAGTGCGAGGGGGGGAGGCGGCAATCAGCCCCAGCATTTT.

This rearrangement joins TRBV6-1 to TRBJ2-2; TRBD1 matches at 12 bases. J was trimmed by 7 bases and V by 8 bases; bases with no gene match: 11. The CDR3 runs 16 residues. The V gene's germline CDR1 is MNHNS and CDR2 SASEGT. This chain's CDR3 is CASGDRGRGIIGELFF. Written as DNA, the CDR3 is TGTGCCAGCGGGGACAGGGGGCGCGGAATCATCGGGGAGCTGTTTTTT.

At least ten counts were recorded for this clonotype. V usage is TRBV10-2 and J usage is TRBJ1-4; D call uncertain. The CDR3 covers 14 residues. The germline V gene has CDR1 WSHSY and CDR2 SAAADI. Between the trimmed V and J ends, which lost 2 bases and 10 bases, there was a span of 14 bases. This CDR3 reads CASSEREPVGKLFF. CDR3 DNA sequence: TGCGCCAGCAGTGAGAGGGAGCCAGTTGGAAAACTGTTTTTT.

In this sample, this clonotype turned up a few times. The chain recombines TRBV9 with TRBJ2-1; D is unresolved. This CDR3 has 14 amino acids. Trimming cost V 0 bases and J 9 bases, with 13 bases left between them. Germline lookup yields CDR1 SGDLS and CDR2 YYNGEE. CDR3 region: CASSVVDSAGEQFF. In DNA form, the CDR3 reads TGTGCCAGCAGCGTAGTCGATTCCGCTGGTGAGCAGTTCTTC.

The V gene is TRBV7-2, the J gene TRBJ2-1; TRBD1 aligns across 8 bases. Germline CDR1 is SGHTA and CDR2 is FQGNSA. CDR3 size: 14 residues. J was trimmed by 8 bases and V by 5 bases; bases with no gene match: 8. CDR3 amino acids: CASSPRQGSDEQFF. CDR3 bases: TGTGCCAGCAGCCCTCGACAGGGGTCGGATGAGCAGTTCTTC.